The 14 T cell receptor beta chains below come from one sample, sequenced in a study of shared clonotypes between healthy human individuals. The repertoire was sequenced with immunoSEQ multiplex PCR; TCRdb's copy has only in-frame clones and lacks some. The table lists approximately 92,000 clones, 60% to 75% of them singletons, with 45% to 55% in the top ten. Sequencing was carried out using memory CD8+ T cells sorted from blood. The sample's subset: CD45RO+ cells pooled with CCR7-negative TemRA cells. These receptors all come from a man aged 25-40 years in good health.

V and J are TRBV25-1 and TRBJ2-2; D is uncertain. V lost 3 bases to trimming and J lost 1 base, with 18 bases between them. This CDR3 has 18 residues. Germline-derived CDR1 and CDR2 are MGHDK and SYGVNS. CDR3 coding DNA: TGTGCCAGCAGTGAGGGCGCCCAACAGAATTTGAACACCGGGGAGCTGTTTTTT. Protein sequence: CASSEGAQQNLNTGELFF. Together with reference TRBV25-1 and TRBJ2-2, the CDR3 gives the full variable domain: EADIYQTPRYLVIGTGKKITLECSQTMGHDKMYWYQQDPGMELHLIHYSYGVNSTEKGDLSSESTVSRIRTEHFPLTLESARPSHTSQYLCASSEGAQQNLNTGELFFGEGSRLTVL.

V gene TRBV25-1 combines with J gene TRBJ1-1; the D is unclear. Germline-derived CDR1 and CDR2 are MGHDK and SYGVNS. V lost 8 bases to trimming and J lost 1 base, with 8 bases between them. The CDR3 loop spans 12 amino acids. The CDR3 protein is CASRPKNTEAFF. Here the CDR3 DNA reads TGTGCCAGCCGCCCCAAGAACACTGAAGCTTTCTTT.

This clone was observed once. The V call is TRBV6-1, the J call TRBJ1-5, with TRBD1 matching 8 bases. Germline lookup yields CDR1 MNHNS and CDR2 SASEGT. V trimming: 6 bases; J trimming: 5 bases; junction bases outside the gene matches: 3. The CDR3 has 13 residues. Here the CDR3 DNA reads TGTGCCAGCAGCGACAGGGGCCATCAGCCCCAGCATTTT. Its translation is CASSDRGHQPQHF.

The CDR3 DNA follows: TGTGCCAGCAGCGTAGCCGGGCTGGCAGATACGCAGTATTTT. Translating it yields CASSVAGLADTQYF. V and J are TRBV9 and TRBJ2-3; D gene ambiguous. The ends were cut back, 0 bases at V and 4 bases at J, with 9 bases in the middle. Germline V gene lookup returns CDR1 SGDLS and CDR2 YYNGEE. The CDR3 totals 14 residues.

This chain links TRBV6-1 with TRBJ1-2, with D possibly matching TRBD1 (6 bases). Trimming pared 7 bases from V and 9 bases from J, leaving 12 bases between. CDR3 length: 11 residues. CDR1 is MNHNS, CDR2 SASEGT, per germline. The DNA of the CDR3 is TGTGCCAGCACCTTTGGACAGAGCTACACCTTC. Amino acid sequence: CASTFGQSYTF.

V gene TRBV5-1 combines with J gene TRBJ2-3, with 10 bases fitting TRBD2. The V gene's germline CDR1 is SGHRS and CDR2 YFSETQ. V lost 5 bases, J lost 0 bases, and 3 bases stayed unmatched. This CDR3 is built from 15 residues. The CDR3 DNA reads TGCGCCAGCAGGCCGACTAGCGGGAGCACAGATACGCAGTATTTT. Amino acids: CASRPTSGSTDTQYF.

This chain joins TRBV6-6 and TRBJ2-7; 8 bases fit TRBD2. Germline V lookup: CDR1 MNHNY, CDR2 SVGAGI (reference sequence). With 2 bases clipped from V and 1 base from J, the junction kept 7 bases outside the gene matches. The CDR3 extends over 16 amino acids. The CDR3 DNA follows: TGTGCCAGCAGTTACCCTGGGCTAGCGGGTTCCTACGAGCAGTACTTC. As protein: CASSYPGLAGSYEQYF.

Here the CDR3 reads CAIMGRTYEQYF. As DNA, the CDR3 is TGTGCCATCATGGGCAGGACCTACGAGCAGTACTTC. This chain links TRBV10-3 with TRBJ2-7; no clear D. Trimming pared 7 bases from V and 2 bases from J, leaving 9 bases between. CDR3 length: 12 residues. Germline V gives CDR1 ENHRY, CDR2 SYGVKD.

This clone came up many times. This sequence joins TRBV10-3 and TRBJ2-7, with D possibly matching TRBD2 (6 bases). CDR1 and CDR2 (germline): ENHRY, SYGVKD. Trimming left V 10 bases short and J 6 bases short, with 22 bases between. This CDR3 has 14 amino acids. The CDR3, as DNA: TGTGCCACCGAGGAATCCAGGGAAGCGGGCGAGCAGTACTTC. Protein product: CATEESREAGEQYF.

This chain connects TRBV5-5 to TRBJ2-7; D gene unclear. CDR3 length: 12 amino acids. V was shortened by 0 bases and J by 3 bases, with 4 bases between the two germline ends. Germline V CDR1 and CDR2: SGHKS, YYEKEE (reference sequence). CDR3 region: CASSLGNYEQYF. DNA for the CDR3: TGTGCCAGCAGCTTGGGAAACTACGAGCAGTACTTC. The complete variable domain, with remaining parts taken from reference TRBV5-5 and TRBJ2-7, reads DAGVTQSPTHLIKTRGQQVTLRCSPISGHKSVSWYQQVLGQGPQFIFQYYEKEERGRGNFPDRFSARQFPNYSSELNVNALLLGDSALYLCASSLGNYEQYFGPGTRLTVT.

The CDR3: CASSLRSSGSYEQYF. The CDR3 nucleotides read TGTGCCAGCAGTTTGAGGAGTAGCGGGAGTTACGAGCAGTACTTC. The chain combines TRBV2 with TRBJ2-7; 9 nucleotides align to TRBD2. CDR1 and CDR2 (germline): SNHLY, FYNNEI. The V and J ends lost 5 bases and 4 bases, in that order; junction bases with no gene match: 9. The CDR3 loop spans 15 amino acids. Together with reference TRBV2 and TRBJ2-7, the CDR3 gives the full variable domain: EPEVTQTPSHQVTQMGQEVILRCVPISNHLYFYWYRQILGQKVEFLVSFYNNEISEKSEIFDDQFSVERPDGSNFTLKIRSTKLEDSAMYFCASSLRSSGSYEQYFGPGTRLTVT.

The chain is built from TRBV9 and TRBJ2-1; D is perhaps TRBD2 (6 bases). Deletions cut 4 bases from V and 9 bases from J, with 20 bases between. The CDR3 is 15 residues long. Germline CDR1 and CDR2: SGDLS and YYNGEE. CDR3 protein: CASSPRGSLAAEQFF. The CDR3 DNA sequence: TGTGCCAGCAGCCCCCGGGGGTCTTTGGCCGCTGAGCAGTTCTTC.

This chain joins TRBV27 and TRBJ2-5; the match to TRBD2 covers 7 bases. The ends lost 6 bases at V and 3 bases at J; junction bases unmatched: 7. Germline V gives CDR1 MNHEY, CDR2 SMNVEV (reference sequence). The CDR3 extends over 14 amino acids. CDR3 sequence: CASRPQGREETQYF. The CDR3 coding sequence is TGTGCCAGCAGGCCTCAAGGGAGGGAAGAGACCCAGTACTTC.

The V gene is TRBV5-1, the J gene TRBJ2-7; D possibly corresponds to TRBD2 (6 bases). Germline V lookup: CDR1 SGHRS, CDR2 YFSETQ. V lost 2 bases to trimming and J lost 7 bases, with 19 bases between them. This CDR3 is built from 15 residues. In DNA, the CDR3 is TGCGCCAGCAGCTTCGCGGGACTGGATAATCTGGAGCAGTACTTC. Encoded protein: CASSFAGLDNLEQYF.